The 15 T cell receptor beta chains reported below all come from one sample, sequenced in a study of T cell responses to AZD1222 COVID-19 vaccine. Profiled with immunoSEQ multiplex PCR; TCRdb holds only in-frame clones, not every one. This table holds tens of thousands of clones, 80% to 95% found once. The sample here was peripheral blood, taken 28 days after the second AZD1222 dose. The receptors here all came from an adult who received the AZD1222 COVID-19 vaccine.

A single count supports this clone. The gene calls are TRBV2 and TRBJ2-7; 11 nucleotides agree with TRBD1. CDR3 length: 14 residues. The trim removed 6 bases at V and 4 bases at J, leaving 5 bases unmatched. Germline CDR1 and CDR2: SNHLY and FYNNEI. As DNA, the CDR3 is TGTGCCAGCAGAACCGGGACAGGGGGATACGAGCAGTACTTC. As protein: CASRTGTGGYEQYF.

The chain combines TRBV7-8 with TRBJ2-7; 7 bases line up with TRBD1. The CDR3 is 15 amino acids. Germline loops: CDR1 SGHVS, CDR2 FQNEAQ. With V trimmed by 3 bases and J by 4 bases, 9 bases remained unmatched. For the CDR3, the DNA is TGTGCCAGCAGCTTGCCCCGACAGGGTAGATACGAGCAGTACTTC. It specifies CASSLPRQGRYEQYF.

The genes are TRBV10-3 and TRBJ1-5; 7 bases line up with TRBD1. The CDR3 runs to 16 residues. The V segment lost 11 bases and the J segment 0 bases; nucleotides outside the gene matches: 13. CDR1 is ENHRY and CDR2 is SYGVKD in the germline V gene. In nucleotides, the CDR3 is TGTGCCGTAGATGACAGGGAAGGAGGTAGCAATCAGCCCCAGCATTTT. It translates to CAVDDREGGSNQPQHF.

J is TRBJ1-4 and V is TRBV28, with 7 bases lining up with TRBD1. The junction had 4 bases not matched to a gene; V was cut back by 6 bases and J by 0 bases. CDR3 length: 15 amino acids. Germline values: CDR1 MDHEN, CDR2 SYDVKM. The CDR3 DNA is TGTGCCAGCAGATGGGACAGATCAACTAATGAAAAACTGTTTTTT. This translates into CASRWDRSTNEKLFF.

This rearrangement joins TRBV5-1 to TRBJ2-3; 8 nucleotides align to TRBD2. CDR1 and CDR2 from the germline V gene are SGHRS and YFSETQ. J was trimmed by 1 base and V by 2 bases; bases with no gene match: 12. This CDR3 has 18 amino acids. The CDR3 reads CASSFIPVGAGGTDTQYF. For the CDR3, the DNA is TGCGCCAGCAGCTTCATTCCGGTGGGAGCGGGGGGCACAGATACGCAGTATTTT.

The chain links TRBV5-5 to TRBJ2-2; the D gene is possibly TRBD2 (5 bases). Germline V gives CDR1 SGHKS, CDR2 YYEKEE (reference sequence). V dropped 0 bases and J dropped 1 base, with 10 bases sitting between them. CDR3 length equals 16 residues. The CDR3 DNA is TGTGCCAGCAGCTTGGGTGCGGGTTTGAACACCGGGGAGCTGTTTTTT. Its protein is CASSLGAGLNTGELFF.

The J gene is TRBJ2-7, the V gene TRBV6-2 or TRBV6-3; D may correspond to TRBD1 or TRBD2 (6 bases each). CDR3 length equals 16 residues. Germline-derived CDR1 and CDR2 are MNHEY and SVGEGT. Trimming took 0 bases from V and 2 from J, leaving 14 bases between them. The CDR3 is CASSYSGGRFPYEQYF. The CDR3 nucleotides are TGTGCCAGCAGTTACTCGGGGGGCAGGTTCCCCTACGAGCAGTACTTC.

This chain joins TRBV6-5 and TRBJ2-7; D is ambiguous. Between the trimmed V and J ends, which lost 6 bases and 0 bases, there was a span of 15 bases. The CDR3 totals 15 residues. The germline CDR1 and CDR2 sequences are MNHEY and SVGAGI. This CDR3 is CASSPFIAASYEQYF. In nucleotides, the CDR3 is TGTGCCAGCAGCCCCTTCATTGCGGCCTCCTACGAGCAGTACTTC.

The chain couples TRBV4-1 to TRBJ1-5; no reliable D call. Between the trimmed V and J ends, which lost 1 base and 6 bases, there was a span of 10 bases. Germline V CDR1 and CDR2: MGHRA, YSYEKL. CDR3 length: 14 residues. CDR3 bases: TGCGCCAGCAGCCAAGGGTCGGGTTTTCAGCCCCAGCATTTT. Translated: CASSQGSGFQPQHF.

The CDR3 region has the DNA TGTGCCAGCAGGACAAATTTCCCATGGCCCTACAGCGCGCACAGGGACCACGAGCAGTACTTC. Its protein product is CASRTNFPWPYSAHRDHEQYF. This chain uses TRBV28 with TRBJ2-7, with D possibly TRBD1 on 6 matching bases. The length of the CDR3 is 21 residues. V was shortened by 6 bases and J by 5 bases, with 38 bases between the two germline ends. Germline V gives CDR1 MDHEN, CDR2 SYDVKM. Supplemented by reference TRBV28 and TRBJ2-7, the full variable domain reads DVKVTQSSRYLVKRTGEKVFLECVQDMDHENMFWYRQDPGLGLRLIYFSYDVKMKEKGDIPEGYSVSREKKERFSLILESASTNQTSMYLCASRTNFPWPYSAHRDHEQYFGPGTRLTVT.

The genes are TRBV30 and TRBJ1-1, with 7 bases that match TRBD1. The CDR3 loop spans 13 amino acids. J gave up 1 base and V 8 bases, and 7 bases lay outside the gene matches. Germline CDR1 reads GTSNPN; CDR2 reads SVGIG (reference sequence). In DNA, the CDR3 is TGTGCCGGTCAGGGACAGCAGAACACTGAAGCTTTCTTT. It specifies CAGQGQQNTEAFF.

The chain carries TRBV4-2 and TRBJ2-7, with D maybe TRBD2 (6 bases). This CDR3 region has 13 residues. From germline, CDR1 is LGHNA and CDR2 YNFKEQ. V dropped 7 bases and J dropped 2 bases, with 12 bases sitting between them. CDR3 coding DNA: TGTGCCAGCACCAATTCGGGAGCCTACGAGCAGTACTTC. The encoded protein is CASTNSGAYEQYF.

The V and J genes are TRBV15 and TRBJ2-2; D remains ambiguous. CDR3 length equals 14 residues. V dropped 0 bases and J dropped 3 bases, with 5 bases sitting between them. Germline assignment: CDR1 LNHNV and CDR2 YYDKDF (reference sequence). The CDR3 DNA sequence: TGTGCCACCAGCAGAGATATTGACACCGGGGAGCTGTTTTTT. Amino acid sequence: CATSRDIDTGELFF.

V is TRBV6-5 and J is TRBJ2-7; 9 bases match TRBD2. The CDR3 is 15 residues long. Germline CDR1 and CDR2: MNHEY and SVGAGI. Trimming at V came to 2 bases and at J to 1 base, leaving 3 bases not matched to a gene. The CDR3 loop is CASSYGLAGSYEQYF. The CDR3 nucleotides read TGTGCCAGCAGTTACGGGCTAGCGGGATCCTACGAGCAGTACTTC.

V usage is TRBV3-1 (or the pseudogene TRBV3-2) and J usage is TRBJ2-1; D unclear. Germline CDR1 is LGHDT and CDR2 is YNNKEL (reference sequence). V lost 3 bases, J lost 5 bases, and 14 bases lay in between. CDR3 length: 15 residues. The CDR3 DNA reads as TGTGCCAGCAGCCAGGGTTATAATCGAGACAATGAGCAGTTCTTC. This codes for CASSQGYNRDNEQFF.